These T cell receptor beta chains were read from a single sample in a study of beta chain features in type 1 diabetes. Clones were sequenced by immunoSEQ multiplex PCR, and TCRdb holds only the in-frame ones, with some missing. The sample consists of roughly 610,000 clones, 15% to 17% of them appearing once. The sequenced material came from naive CD4+ T cells from blood. The source is a man aged 18 to 35 in good health. Both conserved end residues are part of each CDR3. The D gene is left open where the match is weak. The size of a clone is reported for some rows only, either as once, few or many, or as a class for expanded clones.

CDR3,DNA,size,J,V,D
CAISESQGNNQPQHF,TGTGCCATCAGTGAGAGTCAGGGGAACAATCAGCCCCAGCATTTT,few,TRBJ1-5,TRBV10-3,.
CASSQQQGPTEAFF,TGTGCCAGCAGTCAACAACAGGGACCCACTGAAGCTTTCTTT,.,TRBJ1-1,TRBV6-8,.
CASSTGTLYEQYF,TGTGCCAGCAGCACCGGGACACTTTACGAGCAGTACTTC,.,TRBJ2-7,TRBV7-9,.
CASSPGTLNTEAFF,TGTGCCAGCAGCCCCGGGACTTTGAACACTGAAGCTTTCTTT,.,TRBJ1-1,TRBV7-2,.
CASRQRITDTQYF,TGTGCCAGCAGGCAACGGATCACAGATACGCAGTATTTT,.,TRBJ2-3,TRBV2,.
CASSLDRGNTIYF,TGTGCTAGCAGCTTAGACCGAGGAAACACCATATATTTT,.,TRBJ1-3,TRBV7-7,.
CASTTGTTRRGTQYF,TGTGCCAGCACGACCGGGACTACACGTAGGGGGACCCAGTACTTC,.,TRBJ2-5,TRBV5-8,TRBD2
CASRKHSYEQYF,TGTGCCAGCAGGAAACACTCCTACGAGCAGTACTTC,.,TRBJ2-7,TRBV5-6,.
CASWDSTSHEQYF,TGTGCCAGTTGGGACAGTACCTCCCACGAGCAGTACTTC,.,TRBJ2-7,TRBV2,TRBD1
CASSTQGVSNQPQHF,TGTGCCAGCTCGACCCAGGGGGTTAGCAATCAGCCCCAGCATTTT,.,TRBJ1-5,TRBV18,TRBD1
CASSNNREETQYF,TGTGCCAGCAGCAACAACAGGGAAGAGACCCAGTACTTC,few,TRBJ2-5,TRBV7-2,.
CASNPGTGDRGMNTEAFF,TGTGCCAGTAATCCCGGCACGGGGGACAGGGGAATGAACACTGAAGCTTTCTTT,.,TRBJ1-1,TRBV19,TRBD1
CASSLAGQGRYEQYF,TGTGCCAGCAGTTTAGCGGGACAGGGGCGTTACGAGCAGTACTTC,.,TRBJ2-7,TRBV28,TRBD1
CASRSSGGPDTQYF,TGTGCCAGCAGGTCATCGGGGGGCCCAGATACGCAGTATTTT,.,TRBJ2-3,TRBV7-8,.
CAISQGQEYGYTF,TGTGCCATCAGTCAAGGACAGGAGTATGGCTACACCTTC,.,TRBJ1-2,TRBV10-3,TRBD1
CASSPRGSYRGSYNEQFF,TGTGCCAGCAGTCCCAGGGGCTCCTACAGGGGCTCCTACAATGAGCAGTTCTTC,few,TRBJ2-1,TRBV27,TRBD1
CASSQDYGGLETQYF,TGCGCCAGCAGCCAAGATTATGGAGGGTTGGAGACCCAGTACTTC,few,TRBJ2-5,TRBV4-3,.
CASSFGTSTDTQYF,TGTGCCAGCAGTTTTGGAACTAGCACAGATACGCAGTATTTT,.,TRBJ2-3,TRBV27,.
CASSSGDSPGSGNTIYF,TGTGCCAGCAGCTCCGGGGACTCTCCTGGCTCTGGAAACACCATATATTTT,.,TRBJ1-3,TRBV7-9,.
CASSSPGGAYNEQFF,TGTGCCAGCAGTTCTCCAGGGGGCGCCTACAATGAGCAGTTCTTC,few,TRBJ2-1,TRBV28,TRBD1
CASSQNHRVMNTEAFF,TGTGCCAGCAGCCAAAATCACCGGGTTATGAACACTGAAGCTTTCTTT,few,TRBJ1-1,TRBV14,.